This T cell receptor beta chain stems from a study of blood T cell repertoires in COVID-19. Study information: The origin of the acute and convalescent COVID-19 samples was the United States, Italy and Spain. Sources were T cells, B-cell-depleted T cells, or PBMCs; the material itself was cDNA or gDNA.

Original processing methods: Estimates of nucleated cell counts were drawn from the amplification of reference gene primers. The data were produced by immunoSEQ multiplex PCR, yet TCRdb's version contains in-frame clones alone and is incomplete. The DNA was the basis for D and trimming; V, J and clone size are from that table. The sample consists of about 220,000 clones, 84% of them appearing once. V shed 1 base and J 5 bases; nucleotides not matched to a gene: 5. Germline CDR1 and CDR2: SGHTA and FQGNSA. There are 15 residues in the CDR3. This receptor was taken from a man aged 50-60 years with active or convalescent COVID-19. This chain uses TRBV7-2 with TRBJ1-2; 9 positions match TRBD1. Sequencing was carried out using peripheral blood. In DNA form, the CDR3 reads TGTGCCAGCAGCTTAGTTACAGGGGGCGCTTATGGCTACACCTTC. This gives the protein CASSLVTGGAYGYTF. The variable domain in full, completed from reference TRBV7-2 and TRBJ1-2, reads GAGVSQSPSNKVTEKGKDVELRCDPISGHTALYWYRQSLGQGLEFLIYFQGNSAPDKSGLPSDRFSAERTGGSVSTLTIQRTQQEDSAVYLCASSLVTGGAYGYTFGSGTRLTVV.